A selection of T cell receptor beta chains follows, all from one sample in a study of T cell responses to AZD1222 COVID-19 vaccine. The data were produced by immunoSEQ multiplex PCR, yet TCRdb's version contains in-frame clones alone and is incomplete. The sample contains around 78,000 clones, around 87% of which appear only once. Here the sequenced sample was peripheral blood, taken on day 0 of AZD1222 vaccination. The receptors shown here come from an adult in good health. Both conserved end residues are part of each CDR3. D genes are given only for firm matches. Clone size is stated in some rows and not others, as once, few, many or a class when expanded.

d_call: TRBD1; clone_size: NA; j_call: TRBJ1-2; v_call: TRBV5-6; cdr3_nt: TGTGCCAGCAGCCCGGGACCGGACAGGGGACATAGCTATGGCTACACCTTC; cdr3_aa: CASSPGPDRGHSYGYTF
d_call: NA; clone_size: NA; j_call: TRBJ1-4; v_call: TRBV3-1/TRBV3-2; cdr3_nt: TGTGCCAGCAGCCAAGATACTGGGTATACCAATGAAAAACTGTTTTTT; cdr3_aa: CASSQDTGYTNEKLFF
d_call: TRBD2; clone_size: NA; j_call: TRBJ2-7; v_call: TRBV5-8; cdr3_nt: TGTGCCAGCAGCCAGCTAGCGGGGGGTTATGCGTACGAGCAGTACTTC; cdr3_aa: CASSQLAGGYAYEQYF
d_call: TRBD1; clone_size: NA; j_call: TRBJ1-5; v_call: TRBV7-9; cdr3_nt: TGTGCCAGCAGCCCGACAGGGGGCGTAAAGAGCAATCAGCCCCAGCATTTT; cdr3_aa: CASSPTGGVKSNQPQHF
d_call: NA; clone_size: NA; j_call: TRBJ1-4; v_call: TRBV4-1; cdr3_nt: TGCGCCAGCAGCCAACAGGCAACTAATGAAAAACTGTTTTTT; cdr3_aa: CASSQQATNEKLFF
d_call: TRBD1; clone_size: NA; j_call: TRBJ1-6; v_call: TRBV6-1; cdr3_nt: TGTGCCAGCAGTGATGGGCCAGGGGGCTTTTCACCCCTCCACTTT; cdr3_aa: CASSDGPGGFSPLHF
d_call: NA; clone_size: NA; j_call: TRBJ2-1; v_call: TRBV3-1/TRBV3-2; cdr3_nt: TGTGCCAGCAGCCGATCCCTGGGCAATGAGCAGTTCTTC; cdr3_aa: CASSRSLGNEQFF
d_call: NA; clone_size: NA; j_call: TRBJ2-7; v_call: TRBV28; cdr3_nt: TGTGCCAGCAGTTCTGGGGGCCGTTTCTTCGAGCAGTACTTC; cdr3_aa: CASSSGGRFFEQYF
d_call: NA; clone_size: NA; j_call: TRBJ1-6; v_call: TRBV28; cdr3_nt: TGTGCCATGCGGGACGGCCATAATTCACCCCTCCACTTT; cdr3_aa: CAMRDGHNSPLHF
d_call: NA; clone_size: NA; j_call: TRBJ1-1; v_call: TRBV19; cdr3_nt: TGTGCCAGTAGTGAGGAACGGATGAACACTGAAGCTTTCTTT; cdr3_aa: CASSEERMNTEAFF
d_call: TRBD1; clone_size: few; j_call: TRBJ1-6; v_call: TRBV5-6; cdr3_nt: TGTGCCAGCGGACGGGACAGAGACTCACCCCTCCACTTT; cdr3_aa: CASGRDRDSPLHF
d_call: TRBD2; clone_size: few; j_call: TRBJ2-3; v_call: TRBV27; cdr3_nt: TGTGCCAGCAGTCCCGGGACTAGCGGGGGTCATTATACAGATACGCAGTATTTT; cdr3_aa: CASSPGTSGGHYTDTQYF
d_call: NA; clone_size: NA; j_call: TRBJ1-6; v_call: TRBV19; cdr3_nt: TGTGCCAGTAGTCGCAGGACCGATTATAATTCACCCCTCCACTTT; cdr3_aa: CASSRRTDYNSPLHF
d_call: NA; clone_size: NA; j_call: TRBJ2-7; v_call: TRBV14; cdr3_nt: TGTGCCAGCAGCGCCAACCCGGGGGTCTCCTACGAGCAGTACTTC; cdr3_aa: CASSANPGVSYEQYF
d_call: NA; clone_size: NA; j_call: TRBJ1-5; v_call: TRBV6-5; cdr3_nt: TGTGCCAGCAGTACAGGCCGCAATCAGCCCCAGCATTTT; cdr3_aa: CASSTGRNQPQHF
d_call: TRBD1; clone_size: NA; j_call: TRBJ1-1; v_call: TRBV30; cdr3_nt: TGTGCCTGGAGGAGCACAGGGGGATCGGCTTTCTTT; cdr3_aa: CAWRSTGGSAFF
d_call: NA; clone_size: NA; j_call: TRBJ1-2; v_call: TRBV30; cdr3_nt: TGTGCCTGGAGTGGTTTTGGTAGCCTGCGAGACTGGGGCTACACCTTC; cdr3_aa: CAWSGFGSLRDWGYTF
d_call: NA; clone_size: NA; j_call: TRBJ1-6; v_call: TRBV7-9; cdr3_nt: TGTGCCAGCAGCTTAGGGGGGTCTTCACCCCTCCACTTT; cdr3_aa: CASSLGGSSPLHF
d_call: NA; clone_size: few; j_call: TRBJ2-3; v_call: TRBV4-1; cdr3_nt: TGCGCCAGCAGCCAGAGCGGGTTGGGGGATACGCAGTATTTT; cdr3_aa: CASSQSGLGDTQYF
d_call: NA; clone_size: NA; j_call: TRBJ1-2; v_call: TRBV6-5; cdr3_nt: TGTGCCAGCAGTTACTCGAAACTCGAGAGAAACTATGGCTACACCTTC; cdr3_aa: CASSYSKLERNYGYTF
d_call: NA; clone_size: NA; j_call: TRBJ1-2; v_call: TRBV19; cdr3_nt: TGTGCCAGTATAGTCGGGAATAGATATGGCTACACCTTC; cdr3_aa: CASIVGNRYGYTF
d_call: NA; clone_size: once; j_call: TRBJ1-5; v_call: TRBV12-3/TRBV12-4; cdr3_nt: TGTGCCAGCAGTTTGGTCGTTCATCAGCCCCAGCATTTT; cdr3_aa: CASSLVVHQPQHF
d_call: NA; clone_size: NA; j_call: TRBJ2-5; v_call: TRBV19; cdr3_nt: TGTGCCAGTAGTGACGACACAGGGAACCAAGAGACCCAGTACTTC; cdr3_aa: CASSDDTGNQETQYF
d_call: NA; clone_size: NA; j_call: TRBJ1-2; v_call: TRBV7-2; cdr3_nt: TGTGCCAGCAGCTTAGGAGTAGGGCATGGCTACACCTTC; cdr3_aa: CASSLGVGHGYTF
d_call: NA; clone_size: NA; j_call: TRBJ2-3; v_call: TRBV2; cdr3_nt: TGTGCCAGCAGGCGTGGACAGCCCCTCCCCACAGATACGCAGTATTTT; cdr3_aa: CASRRGQPLPTDTQYF
d_call: TRBD1; clone_size: NA; j_call: TRBJ2-5; v_call: TRBV7-2; cdr3_nt: TGTGCCAGCAGATCCTCAGGGGGCGCAGAGACCCAGTACTTC; cdr3_aa: CASRSSGGAETQYF
d_call: NA; clone_size: NA; j_call: TRBJ2-1; v_call: TRBV2; cdr3_nt: TGTGCCAGCAGTTCGTTGGGGTACAATGAGCAGTTCTTC; cdr3_aa: CASSSLGYNEQFF
d_call: NA; clone_size: NA; j_call: TRBJ1-1; v_call: TRBV7-3; cdr3_nt: TGTGCCAGCAGCTTAGTCCGGGAGGATGAAGCTTTCTTT; cdr3_aa: CASSLVREDEAFF
d_call: TRBD1; clone_size: NA; j_call: TRBJ2-1; v_call: TRBV6-4; cdr3_nt: TGTGCCAGCAGTGACTCGACAGGGGGCTACAATGAGCAGTTCTTC; cdr3_aa: CASSDSTGGYNEQFF
d_call: TRBD2; clone_size: NA; j_call: TRBJ2-3; v_call: TRBV5-1; cdr3_nt: TGCGCCAGCAGCGCGGGGGACTCGCCGACAGCAGATACGCAGTATTTT; cdr3_aa: CASSAGDSPTADTQYF
d_call: TRBD2; clone_size: NA; j_call: TRBJ2-7; v_call: TRBV7-3; cdr3_nt: TGTGCCAGCAGCCTTCGGGAGGGGGTCGAGCAGTACTTC; cdr3_aa: CASSLREGVEQYF
d_call: TRBD1; clone_size: NA; j_call: TRBJ2-1; v_call: TRBV19; cdr3_nt: TGTGCCAGTAGTATAAGGTGGAGGACAGGGGGCTACAATGAGCAGTTCTTC; cdr3_aa: CASSIRWRTGGYNEQFF
d_call: NA; clone_size: NA; j_call: TRBJ1-2; v_call: TRBV3-1/TRBV3-2; cdr3_nt: TGTGCCAGCAGCCCGAATTCCAATTATGGCTACACCTTC; cdr3_aa: CASSPNSNYGYTF
d_call: NA; clone_size: NA; j_call: TRBJ1-1; v_call: TRBV5-6; cdr3_nt: TGTGCCAGCAGCAAGGGACCCTGGGGCACTGAAGCTTTCTTT; cdr3_aa: CASSKGPWGTEAFF
d_call: NA; clone_size: NA; j_call: TRBJ2-7; v_call: TRBV29-1; cdr3_nt: TGCAGCGTTTATTTAGACAGCTACGAGCAGTACTTC; cdr3_aa: CSVYLDSYEQYF
d_call: TRBD1; clone_size: NA; j_call: TRBJ1-2; v_call: TRBV5-8; cdr3_nt: TGTGCCAGCAGCTCCACTGACAGGGGGGCCGATGGCTACACCTTC; cdr3_aa: CASSSTDRGADGYTF
d_call: TRBD2; clone_size: NA; j_call: TRBJ2-1; v_call: TRBV5-6; cdr3_nt: TGTGCCAGCAGCCAACCTAGCGGGGGGGCGTATGAGCAGTTCTTC; cdr3_aa: CASSQPSGGAYEQFF
d_call: TRBD1; clone_size: NA; j_call: TRBJ1-1; v_call: TRBV5-1; cdr3_nt: TGCGCCAGCAGAAGGACAGGGCTGGACACTGAAGCTTTCTTT; cdr3_aa: CASRRTGLDTEAFF
d_call: TRBD1; clone_size: NA; j_call: TRBJ2-4; v_call: TRBV9; cdr3_nt: TGTGCCAGCAGCGTAGCCTCAGGGGGTCGGGACATTCAGTACTTC; cdr3_aa: CASSVASGGRDIQYF
d_call: TRBD1; clone_size: NA; j_call: TRBJ2-6; v_call: TRBV19; cdr3_nt: TGTGCCAGTAGCGACAGGGTCTCTGGGGCCAACGTCCTGACTTTC; cdr3_aa: CASSDRVSGANVLTF
d_call: NA; clone_size: NA; j_call: TRBJ1-5; v_call: TRBV7-2; cdr3_nt: TGTGCCAGCAGCTTGGGGCCGTCCAATCAGCCCCAGCATTTT; cdr3_aa: CASSLGPSNQPQHF
d_call: NA; clone_size: NA; j_call: TRBJ1-4; v_call: TRBV7-2; cdr3_nt: TGTGCCAGCAGCTTAGTTGCGGGGGGCGTCGCCTCAAATGAAAAACTGTTTTTT; cdr3_aa: CASSLVAGGVASNEKLFF
d_call: NA; clone_size: once; j_call: TRBJ2-7; v_call: TRBV6-5; cdr3_nt: TGTGCCAGCAGGACCGGGCGTTACGAGCAGTACTTC; cdr3_aa: CASRTGRYEQYF
d_call: NA; clone_size: NA; j_call: TRBJ2-3; v_call: TRBV19; cdr3_nt: TGTGCCAGTAGTTTCCAAACTAGCACAGATACGCAGTATTTT; cdr3_aa: CASSFQTSTDTQYF
d_call: NA; clone_size: NA; j_call: TRBJ2-5; v_call: TRBV6-5; cdr3_nt: TGTGCCAGCAGTTACACCGGACAGCAAGAGACCCAGTACTTC; cdr3_aa: CASSYTGQQETQYF
d_call: NA; clone_size: NA; j_call: TRBJ1-4; v_call: TRBV9; cdr3_nt: TGTGCCAGCAGCAGGGGGGGCGCACCTAATGAAAAACTGTTTTTT; cdr3_aa: CASSRGGAPNEKLFF
d_call: NA; clone_size: NA; j_call: TRBJ1-6; v_call: TRBV5-8; cdr3_nt: TGTGCCAGCAGCTTGAGGGCAGGCGATTCACCCCTCCACTTT; cdr3_aa: CASSLRAGDSPLHF
d_call: TRBD1; clone_size: NA; j_call: TRBJ1-1; v_call: TRBV2; cdr3_nt: TGTGCCAGCAGTGACAGGACAGGGGCAGGGGAAGCTTTCTTT; cdr3_aa: CASSDRTGAGEAFF
d_call: NA; clone_size: NA; j_call: TRBJ1-3; v_call: TRBV30; cdr3_nt: TGTGCCTGGACGCTCAAACCTGGAAACACCATATATTTT; cdr3_aa: CAWTLKPGNTIYF
d_call: NA; clone_size: NA; j_call: TRBJ1-5; v_call: TRBV19; cdr3_nt: TGTGCCAGTAGTATAGGCGCGGGCTTCAATCAGCCCCAGCATTTT; cdr3_aa: CASSIGAGFNQPQHF
d_call: NA; clone_size: NA; j_call: TRBJ1-1; v_call: TRBV10-3; cdr3_nt: TGTGCCATCAGATCGGGGGACCCGGGGGCCGAAGCTTTCTTT; cdr3_aa: CAIRSGDPGAEAFF
d_call: NA; clone_size: once; j_call: TRBJ2-3; v_call: TRBV6-1; cdr3_nt: TGTGCCAGCAGTGAGGAAGGAATTACGCAGTATTTT; cdr3_aa: CASSEEGITQYF
d_call: NA; clone_size: NA; j_call: TRBJ2-1; v_call: TRBV2; cdr3_nt: TGTGCCAGCAGTGAAGAGGCCTGGAGAGAGCAGTTCTTC; cdr3_aa: CASSEEAWREQFF
d_call: NA; clone_size: NA; j_call: TRBJ1-2; v_call: TRBV7-6; cdr3_nt: TGTGCCAGCAGCCAAACCGGGGCCTCTAACTATGGCTACACCTTC; cdr3_aa: CASSQTGASNYGYTF
d_call: NA; clone_size: once; j_call: TRBJ1-2; v_call: TRBV30; cdr3_nt: TGTGCCTGGAGGGGCGGCTCTTCGCAGGGCTACACCTTC; cdr3_aa: CAWRGGSSQGYTF
d_call: NA; clone_size: NA; j_call: TRBJ1-6; v_call: TRBV7-8; cdr3_nt: TGTGCCAGCAGATCACAGGGTGCTGGCTCACCCCTCCACTTT; cdr3_aa: CASRSQGAGSPLHF
d_call: NA; clone_size: once; j_call: TRBJ1-2; v_call: TRBV12-3/TRBV12-4; cdr3_nt: TGTGCCAGCAGTACACACCGATTAGGCTACACCTTC; cdr3_aa: CASSTHRLGYTF